The sequence of this T cell receptor beta chain was determined in a study of blood T cell repertoires in COVID-19. Participant ages covered roughly 18 to 89 years across 25 or so US areas. Per the original methods: Quantification of nucleated cells was approximated via reference gene primer amplification. The protocol was immunoSEQ multiplex PCR, while the TCRdb copy is restricted to in-frame clones and leaves out a portion. The V and J calls and clone size were taken over from that table, and D and trimming were inferred from the DNA. In the table there are 200,000 to 250,000 clones, around 90% of which are singletons. The CDR3 covers 16 residues. Germline V gene data show CDR1 as SGHRS and CDR2 as YFSETQ. The V segment lost 4 bases and the J segment 7 bases; nucleotides outside the gene matches: 9.

J is TRBJ1-4 and V is TRBV5-1; 11 positions agree with TRBD1. Material: PBMCs or T cells enriched from blood (not recorded which). The TCR sequence derives from a woman aged 50 to 60 with acute COVID-19. CDR3: CASSVATGTGGEKLFF. The CDR3 DNA sequence: TGCGCCAGCAGCGTAGCAACCGGGACAGGGGGTGAAAAACTGTTTTTT. The full variable domain, its missing parts supplied by reference TRBV5-1 and TRBJ1-4, is KAGVTQTPRYLIKTRGQQVTLSCSPISGHRSVSWYQQTPGQGLQFLFEYFSETQRNKGNFPGRFSGRQFSNSRSEMNVSTLELGDSALYLCASSVATGTGGEKLFFGSGTQLSVL.